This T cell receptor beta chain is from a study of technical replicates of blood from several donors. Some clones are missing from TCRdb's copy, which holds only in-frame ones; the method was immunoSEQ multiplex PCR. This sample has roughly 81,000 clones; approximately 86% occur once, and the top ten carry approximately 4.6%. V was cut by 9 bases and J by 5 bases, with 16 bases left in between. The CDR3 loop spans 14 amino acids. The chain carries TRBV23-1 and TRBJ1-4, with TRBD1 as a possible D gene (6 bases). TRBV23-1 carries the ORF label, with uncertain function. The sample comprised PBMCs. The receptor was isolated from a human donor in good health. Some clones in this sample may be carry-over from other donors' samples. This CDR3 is CARQGGFGNEKLFF. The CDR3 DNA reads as TGCGCCAGACAAGGGGGTTTTGGAAATGAAAAACTGTTTTTT.